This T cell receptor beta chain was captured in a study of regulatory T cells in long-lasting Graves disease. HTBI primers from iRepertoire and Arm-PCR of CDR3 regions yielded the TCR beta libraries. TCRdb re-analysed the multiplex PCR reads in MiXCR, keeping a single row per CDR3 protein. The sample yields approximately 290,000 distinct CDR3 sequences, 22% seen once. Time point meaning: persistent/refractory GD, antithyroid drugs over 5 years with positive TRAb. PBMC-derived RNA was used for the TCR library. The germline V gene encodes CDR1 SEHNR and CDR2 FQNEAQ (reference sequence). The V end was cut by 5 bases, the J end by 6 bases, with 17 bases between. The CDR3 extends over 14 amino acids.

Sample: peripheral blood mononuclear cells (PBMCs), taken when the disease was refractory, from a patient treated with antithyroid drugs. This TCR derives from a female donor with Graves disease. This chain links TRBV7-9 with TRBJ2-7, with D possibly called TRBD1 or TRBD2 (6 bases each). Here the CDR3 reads CASSELIGGGEQYF. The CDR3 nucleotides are TGTGCCAGCAGCGAACTTATCGGGGGCGGCGAGCAGTACTTC.